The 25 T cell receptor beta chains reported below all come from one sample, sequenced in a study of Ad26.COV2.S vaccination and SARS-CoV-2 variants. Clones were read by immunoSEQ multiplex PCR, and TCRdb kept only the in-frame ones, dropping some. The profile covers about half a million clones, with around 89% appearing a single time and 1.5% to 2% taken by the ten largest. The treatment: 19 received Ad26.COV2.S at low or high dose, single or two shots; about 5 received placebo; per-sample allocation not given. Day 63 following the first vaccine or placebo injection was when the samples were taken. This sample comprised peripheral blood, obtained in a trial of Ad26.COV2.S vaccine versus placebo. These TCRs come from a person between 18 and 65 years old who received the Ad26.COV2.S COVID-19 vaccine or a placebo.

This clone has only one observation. CDR3 protein: CASSKFEKLFF. CDR3 DNA sequence: TGCGCCAGCAGTAAGTTTGAAAAACTGTTTTTT. The genes are TRBV10-1 and TRBJ1-4; no reliable D call. With 5 bases removed from V and 7 bases from J, the gap between germline ends came to 5 bases. The CDR3 contains 11 residues. Germline V gives CDR1 WNHNN, CDR2 SYGVQD (reference sequence).

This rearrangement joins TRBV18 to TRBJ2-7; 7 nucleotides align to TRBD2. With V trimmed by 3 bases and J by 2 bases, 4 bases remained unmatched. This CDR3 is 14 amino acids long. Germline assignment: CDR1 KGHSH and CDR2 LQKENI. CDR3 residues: CASSPASGTYEQYF. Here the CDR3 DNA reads TGTGCCAGCTCACCGGCTAGCGGTACCTACGAGCAGTACTTC.

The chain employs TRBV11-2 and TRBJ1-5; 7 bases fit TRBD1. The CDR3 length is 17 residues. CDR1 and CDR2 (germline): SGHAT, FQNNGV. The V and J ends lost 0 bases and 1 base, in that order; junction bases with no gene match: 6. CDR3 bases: TGTGCCAGCAGCTTAGAACAGGGGACCGTGAGCAATCAGCCCCAGCATTTT. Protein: CASSLEQGTVSNQPQHF.

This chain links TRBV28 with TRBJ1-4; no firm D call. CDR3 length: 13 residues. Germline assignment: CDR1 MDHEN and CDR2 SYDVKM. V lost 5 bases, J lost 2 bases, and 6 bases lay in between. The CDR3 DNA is TGTGCCAGCAGTCGTGCTACTAATGAAAAACTGTTTTTT. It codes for CASSRATNEKLFF.

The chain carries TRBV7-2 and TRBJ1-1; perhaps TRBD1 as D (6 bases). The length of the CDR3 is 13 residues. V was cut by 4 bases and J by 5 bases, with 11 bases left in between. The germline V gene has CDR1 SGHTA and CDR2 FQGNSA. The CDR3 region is CASSSTGVTEAFF. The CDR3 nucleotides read TGTGCCAGCAGCTCGACAGGAGTGACTGAAGCTTTCTTT.

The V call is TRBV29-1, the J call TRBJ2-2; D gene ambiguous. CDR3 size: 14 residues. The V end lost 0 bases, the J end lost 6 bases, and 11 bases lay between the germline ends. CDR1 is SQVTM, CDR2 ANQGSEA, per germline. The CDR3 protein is CSVEDGISAGELFF. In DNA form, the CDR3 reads TGCAGCGTTGAAGATGGAATTTCCGCCGGGGAGCTGTTTTTT.

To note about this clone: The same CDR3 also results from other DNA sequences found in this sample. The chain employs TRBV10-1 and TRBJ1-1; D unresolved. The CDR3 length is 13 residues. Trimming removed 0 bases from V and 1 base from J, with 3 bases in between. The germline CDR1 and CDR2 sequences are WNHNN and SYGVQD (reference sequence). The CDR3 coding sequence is TGCGCCAGCAGTGAGTCATCGAACACTGAAGCTTTCTTT. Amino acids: CASSESSNTEAFF.

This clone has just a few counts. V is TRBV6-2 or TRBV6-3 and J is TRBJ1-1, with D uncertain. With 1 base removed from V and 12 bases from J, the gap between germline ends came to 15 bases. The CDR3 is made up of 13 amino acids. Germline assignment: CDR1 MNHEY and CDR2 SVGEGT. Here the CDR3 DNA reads TGTGCCAGCAGTTACTATTTGGGTGGCGAAACTTTCTTT. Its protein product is CASSYYLGGETFF.

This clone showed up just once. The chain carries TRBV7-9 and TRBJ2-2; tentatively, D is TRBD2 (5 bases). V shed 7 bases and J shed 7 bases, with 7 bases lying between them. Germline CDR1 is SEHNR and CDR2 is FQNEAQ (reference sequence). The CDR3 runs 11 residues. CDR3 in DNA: TGTGCCAGCACTCGGGACGGGGAGCTGTTTTTT. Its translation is CASTRDGELFF.

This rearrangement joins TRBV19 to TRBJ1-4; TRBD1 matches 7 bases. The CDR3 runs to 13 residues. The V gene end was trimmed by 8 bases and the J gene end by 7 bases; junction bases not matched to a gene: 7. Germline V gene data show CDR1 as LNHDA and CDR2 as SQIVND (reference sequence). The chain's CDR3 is CASSDRVGEKLFF. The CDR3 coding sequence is TGTGCCAGTTCCGACAGGGTGGGTGAAAAACTGTTTTTT.

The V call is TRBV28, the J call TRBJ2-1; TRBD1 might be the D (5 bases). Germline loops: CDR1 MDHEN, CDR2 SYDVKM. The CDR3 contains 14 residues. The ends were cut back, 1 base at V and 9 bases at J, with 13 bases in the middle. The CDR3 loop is CASSLLTALPEQFF. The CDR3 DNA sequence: TGTGCCAGCAGTTTATTGACAGCGCTACCTGAGCAGTTCTTC.

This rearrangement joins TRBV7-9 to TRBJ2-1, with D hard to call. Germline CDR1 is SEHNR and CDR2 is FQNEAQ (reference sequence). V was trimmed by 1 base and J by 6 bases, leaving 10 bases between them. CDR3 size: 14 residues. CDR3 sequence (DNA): TGTGCCAGCAGCTTAGGTGGTAGCATCAATGAGCAGTTCTTC. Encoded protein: CASSLGGSINEQFF.

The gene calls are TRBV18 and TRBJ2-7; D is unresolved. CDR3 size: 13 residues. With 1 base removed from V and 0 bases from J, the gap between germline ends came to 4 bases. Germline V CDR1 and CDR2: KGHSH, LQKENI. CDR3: CASSPQDSYEQYF. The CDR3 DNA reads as TGTGCCAGCTCACCACAGGACTCCTACGAGCAGTACTTC.

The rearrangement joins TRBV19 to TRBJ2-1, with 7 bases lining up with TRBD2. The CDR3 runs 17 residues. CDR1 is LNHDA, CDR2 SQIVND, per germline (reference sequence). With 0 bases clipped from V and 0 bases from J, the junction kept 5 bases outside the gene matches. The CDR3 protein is CASSIDGGGYSYNEQFF. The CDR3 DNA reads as TGTGCCAGTAGTATAGATGGCGGGGGTTACTCCTACAATGAGCAGTTCTTC.

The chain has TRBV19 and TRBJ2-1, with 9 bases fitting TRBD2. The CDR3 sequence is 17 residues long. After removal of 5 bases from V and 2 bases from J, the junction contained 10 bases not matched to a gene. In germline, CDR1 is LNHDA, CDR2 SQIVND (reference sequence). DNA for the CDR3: TGTGCCAGTAGTGAAGCGGGGGGCCCCCCTCCCTACAATGAGCAGTTCTTC. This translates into CASSEAGGPPPYNEQFF.

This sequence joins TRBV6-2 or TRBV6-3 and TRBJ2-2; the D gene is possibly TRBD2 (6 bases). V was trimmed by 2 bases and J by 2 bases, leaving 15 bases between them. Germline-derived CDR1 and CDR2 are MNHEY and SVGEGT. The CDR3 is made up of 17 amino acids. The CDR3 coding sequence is TGTGCCAGCAGTTACATACCTAGCGTACGTAACACCGGGGAGCTGTTTTTT. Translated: CASSYIPSVRNTGELFF.

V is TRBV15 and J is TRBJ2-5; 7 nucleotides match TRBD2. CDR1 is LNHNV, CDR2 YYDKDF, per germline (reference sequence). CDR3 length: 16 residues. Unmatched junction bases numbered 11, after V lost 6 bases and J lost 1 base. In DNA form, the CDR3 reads TGTGCCACCAGGCGGGGCCTCGGCGGGGGCCAAGAGACCCAGTACTTC. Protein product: CATRRGLGGGQETQYF.

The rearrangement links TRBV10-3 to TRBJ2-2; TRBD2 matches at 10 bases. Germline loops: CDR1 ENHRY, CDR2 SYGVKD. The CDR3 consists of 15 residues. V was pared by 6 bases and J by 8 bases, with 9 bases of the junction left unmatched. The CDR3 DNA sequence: TGTGCCATCAGGCCGGGACTAGCGTCCGATGGGGAGCTGTTTTTT. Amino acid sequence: CAIRPGLASDGELFF.

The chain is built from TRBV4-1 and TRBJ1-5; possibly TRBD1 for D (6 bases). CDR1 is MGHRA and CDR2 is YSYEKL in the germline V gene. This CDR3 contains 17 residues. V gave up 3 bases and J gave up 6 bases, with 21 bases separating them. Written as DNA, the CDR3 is TGCGCCAGCAGCCAGAGGGGGGTCCAGGCCGGGGGTCAGCCCCAGCATTTT. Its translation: CASSQRGVQAGGQPQHF.

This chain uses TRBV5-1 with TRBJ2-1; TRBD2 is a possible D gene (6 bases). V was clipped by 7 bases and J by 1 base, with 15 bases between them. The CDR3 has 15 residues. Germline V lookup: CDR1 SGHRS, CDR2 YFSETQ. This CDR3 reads CASSQYAGSYNEQFF. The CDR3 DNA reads TGCGCCAGCTCCCAGTACGCGGGGTCCTACAATGAGCAGTTCTTC.

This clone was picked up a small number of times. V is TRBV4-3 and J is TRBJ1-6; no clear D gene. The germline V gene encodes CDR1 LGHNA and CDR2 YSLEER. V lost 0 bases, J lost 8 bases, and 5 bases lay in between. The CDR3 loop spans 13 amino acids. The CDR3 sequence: CASSQEWDSPLHF. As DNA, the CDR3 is TGCGCCAGCAGCCAAGAATGGGATTCACCCCTCCACTTT.

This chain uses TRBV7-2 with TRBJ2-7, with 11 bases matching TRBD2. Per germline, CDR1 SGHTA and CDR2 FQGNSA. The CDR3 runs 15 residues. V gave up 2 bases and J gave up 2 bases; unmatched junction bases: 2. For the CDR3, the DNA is TGTGCCAGCAGCTTACTAGCGGGAGGACCCTACGAGCAGTACTTC. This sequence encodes CASSLLAGGPYEQYF.

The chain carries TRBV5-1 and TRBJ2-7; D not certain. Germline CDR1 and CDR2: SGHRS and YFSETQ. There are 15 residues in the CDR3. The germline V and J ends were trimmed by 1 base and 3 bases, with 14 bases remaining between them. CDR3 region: CASSLLRLPGYEQYF. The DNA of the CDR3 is TGCGCCAGCAGCTTGTTGAGGCTTCCCGGCTACGAGCAGTACTTC.

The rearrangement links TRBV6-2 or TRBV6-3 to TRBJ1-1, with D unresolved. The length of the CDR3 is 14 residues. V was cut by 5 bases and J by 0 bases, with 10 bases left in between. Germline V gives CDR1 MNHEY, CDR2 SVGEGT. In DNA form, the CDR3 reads TGTGCCAGCAGTAAGAATCAGGTGAACACTGAAGCTTTCTTT. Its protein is CASSKNQVNTEAFF.

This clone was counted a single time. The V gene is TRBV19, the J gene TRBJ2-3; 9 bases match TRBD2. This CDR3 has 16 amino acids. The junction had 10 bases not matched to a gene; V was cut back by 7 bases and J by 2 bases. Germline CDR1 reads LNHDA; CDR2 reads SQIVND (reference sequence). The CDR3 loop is CASKGTGTSLTDTQYF. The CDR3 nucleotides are TGTGCCAGTAAAGGGACCGGGACTAGCCTCACAGATACGCAGTATTTT.